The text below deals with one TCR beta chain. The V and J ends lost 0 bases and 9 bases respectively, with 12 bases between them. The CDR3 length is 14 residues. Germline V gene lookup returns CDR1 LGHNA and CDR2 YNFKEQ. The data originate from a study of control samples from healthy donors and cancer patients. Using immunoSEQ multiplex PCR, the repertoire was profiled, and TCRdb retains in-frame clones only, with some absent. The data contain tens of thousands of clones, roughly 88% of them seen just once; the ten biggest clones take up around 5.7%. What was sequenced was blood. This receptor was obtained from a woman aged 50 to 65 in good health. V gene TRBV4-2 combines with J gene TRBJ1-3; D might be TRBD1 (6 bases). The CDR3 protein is CASSQEAGAGTIYF. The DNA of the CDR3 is TGTGCCAGCAGCCAAGAGGCAGGGGCAGGCACCATATATTTT.